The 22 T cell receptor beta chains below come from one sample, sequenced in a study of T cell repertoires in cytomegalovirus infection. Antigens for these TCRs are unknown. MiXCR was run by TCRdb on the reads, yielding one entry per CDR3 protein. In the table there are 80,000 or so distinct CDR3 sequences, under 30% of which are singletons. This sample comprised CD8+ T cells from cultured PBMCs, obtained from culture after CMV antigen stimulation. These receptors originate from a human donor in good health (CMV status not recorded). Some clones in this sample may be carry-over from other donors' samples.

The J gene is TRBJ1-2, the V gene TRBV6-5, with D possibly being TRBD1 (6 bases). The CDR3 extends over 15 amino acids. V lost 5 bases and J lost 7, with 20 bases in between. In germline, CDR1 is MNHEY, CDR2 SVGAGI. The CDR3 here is CASSHFPSGAPGYTF. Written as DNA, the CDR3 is TGTGCCAGCAGTCACTTCCCGTCGGGGGCACCTGGCTACACCTTC.

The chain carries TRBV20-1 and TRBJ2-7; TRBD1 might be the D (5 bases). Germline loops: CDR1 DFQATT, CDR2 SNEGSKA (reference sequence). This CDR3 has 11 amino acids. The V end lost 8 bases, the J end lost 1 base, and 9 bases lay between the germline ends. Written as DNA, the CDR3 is TGCAGTTCGACAGCTTCCTACGAGCAGTACTTC. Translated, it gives CSSTASYEQYF.

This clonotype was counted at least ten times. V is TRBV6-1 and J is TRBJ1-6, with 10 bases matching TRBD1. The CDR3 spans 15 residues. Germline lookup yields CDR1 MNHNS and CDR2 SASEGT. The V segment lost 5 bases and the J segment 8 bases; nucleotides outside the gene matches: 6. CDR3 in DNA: TGTGCCAGCAGTTTGACAGGGGGCGCGGATTCACCCCTCCACTTT. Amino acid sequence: CASSLTGGADSPLHF.

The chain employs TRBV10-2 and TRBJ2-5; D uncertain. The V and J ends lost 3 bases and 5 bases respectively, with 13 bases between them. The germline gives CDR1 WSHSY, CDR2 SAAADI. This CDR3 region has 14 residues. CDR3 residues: CASSEVSVYETQYF. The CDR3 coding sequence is TGCGCCAGCAGTGAAGTAAGCGTCTATGAGACCCAGTACTTC.

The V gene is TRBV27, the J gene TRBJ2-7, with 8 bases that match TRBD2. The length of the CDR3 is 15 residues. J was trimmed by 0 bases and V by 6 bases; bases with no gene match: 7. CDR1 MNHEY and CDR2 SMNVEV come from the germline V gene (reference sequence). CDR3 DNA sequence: TGTGCCAGCAGATCAACTAGCGGCTTCTCCTACGAGCAGTACTTC. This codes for CASRSTSGFSYEQYF.

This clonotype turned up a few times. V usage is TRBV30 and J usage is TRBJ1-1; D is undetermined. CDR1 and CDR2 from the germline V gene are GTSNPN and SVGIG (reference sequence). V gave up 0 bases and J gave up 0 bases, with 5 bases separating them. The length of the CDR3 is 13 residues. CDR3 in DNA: TGTGCCTGGAGTGTAGCTGTGAACACTGAAGCTTTCTTT. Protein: CAWSVAVNTEAFF.

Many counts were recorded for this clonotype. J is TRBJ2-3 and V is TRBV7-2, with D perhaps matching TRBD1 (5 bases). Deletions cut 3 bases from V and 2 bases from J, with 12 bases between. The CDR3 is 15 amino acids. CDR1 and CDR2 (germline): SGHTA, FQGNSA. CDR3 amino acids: CASSFGQRLTDTQYF. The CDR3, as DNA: TGTGCCAGCAGCTTCGGACAAAGACTCACAGATACGCAGTATTTT.

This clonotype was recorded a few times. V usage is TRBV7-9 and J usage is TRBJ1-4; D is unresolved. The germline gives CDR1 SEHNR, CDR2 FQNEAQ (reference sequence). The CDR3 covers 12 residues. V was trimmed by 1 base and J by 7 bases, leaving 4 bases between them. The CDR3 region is CASSLDGEKLFF. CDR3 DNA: TGTGCCAGCAGCTTAGACGGTGAAAAACTGTTTTTT.

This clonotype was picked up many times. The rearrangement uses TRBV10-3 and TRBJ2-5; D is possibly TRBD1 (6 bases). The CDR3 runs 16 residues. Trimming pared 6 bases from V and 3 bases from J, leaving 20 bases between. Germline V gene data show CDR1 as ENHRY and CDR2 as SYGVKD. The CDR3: CAISADSGGEEETQYF. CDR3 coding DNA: TGTGCCATCAGCGCGGACAGCGGTGGTGAGGAAGAGACCCAGTACTTC.

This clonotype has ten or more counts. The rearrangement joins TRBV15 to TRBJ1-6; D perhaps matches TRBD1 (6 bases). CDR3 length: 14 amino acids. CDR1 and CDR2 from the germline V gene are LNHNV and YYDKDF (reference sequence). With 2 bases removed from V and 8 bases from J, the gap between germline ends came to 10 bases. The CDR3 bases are TGTGCCACCAGCAGACCTTACAGGGATTCACCCCTCCACTTT. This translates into CATSRPYRDSPLHF.

CDR3 in amino acids: CASSLLQAGRWELFF. The CDR3 DNA reads as TGTGCCAGCAGCTTGTTGCAAGCGGGAAGGTGGGAGCTGTTTTTT. This chain uses TRBV5-6 with TRBJ2-2, with 7 bases fitting TRBD2. The junction had 9 bases not matched to a gene; V was cut back by 1 base and J by 9 bases. The CDR3 extends over 15 amino acids. Germline CDR1 reads SGHDT; CDR2 reads YYEEEE.

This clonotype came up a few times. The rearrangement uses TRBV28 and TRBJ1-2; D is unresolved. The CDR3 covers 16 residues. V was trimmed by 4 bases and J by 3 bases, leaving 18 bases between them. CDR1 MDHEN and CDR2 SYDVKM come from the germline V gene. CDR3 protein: CASSSELVGKDYGYTF. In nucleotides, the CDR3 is TGTGCCAGCAGTTCCGAATTGGTGGGGAAGGACTATGGCTACACCTTC.

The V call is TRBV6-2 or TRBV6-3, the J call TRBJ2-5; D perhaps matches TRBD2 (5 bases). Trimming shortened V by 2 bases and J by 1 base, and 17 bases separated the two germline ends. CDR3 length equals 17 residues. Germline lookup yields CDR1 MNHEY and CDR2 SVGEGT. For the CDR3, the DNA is TGTGCCAGCAGTTACGTTTTGTCGAGGGCTGGCCAAGAGACCCAGTACTTC. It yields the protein CASSYVLSRAGQETQYF.

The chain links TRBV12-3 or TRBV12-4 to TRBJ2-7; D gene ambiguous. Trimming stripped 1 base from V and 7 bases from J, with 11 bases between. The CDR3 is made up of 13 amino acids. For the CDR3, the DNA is TGTGCCAGCAGTTTAGGGCCGGCGAAAGAGCAGTACTTC. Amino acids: CASSLGPAKEQYF.

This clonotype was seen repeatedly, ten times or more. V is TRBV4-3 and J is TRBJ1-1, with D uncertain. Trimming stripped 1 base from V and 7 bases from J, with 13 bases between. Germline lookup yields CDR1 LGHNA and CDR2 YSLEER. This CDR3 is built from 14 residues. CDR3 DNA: TGCGCCAGCAGCCAAGTCAACAGAGAGCTTGAAGCTTTCTTT. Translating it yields CASSQVNRELEAFF.

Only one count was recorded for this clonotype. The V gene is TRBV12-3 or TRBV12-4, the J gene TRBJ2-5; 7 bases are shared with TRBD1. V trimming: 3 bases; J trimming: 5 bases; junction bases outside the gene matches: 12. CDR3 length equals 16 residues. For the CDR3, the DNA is TGTGCCAGCAGTTTGACCGAGACAGGGAAAGGGGAGACCCAGTACTTC. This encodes CASSLTETGKGETQYF.

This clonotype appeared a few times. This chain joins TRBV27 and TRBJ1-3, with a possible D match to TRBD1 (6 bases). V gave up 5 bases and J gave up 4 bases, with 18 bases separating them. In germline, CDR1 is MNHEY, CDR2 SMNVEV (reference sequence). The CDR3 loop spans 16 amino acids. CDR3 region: CASSPRQEAYGNTIYF. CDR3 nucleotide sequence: TGTGCCAGCAGTCCTAGACAGGAGGCTTACGGAAACACCATATATTTT.

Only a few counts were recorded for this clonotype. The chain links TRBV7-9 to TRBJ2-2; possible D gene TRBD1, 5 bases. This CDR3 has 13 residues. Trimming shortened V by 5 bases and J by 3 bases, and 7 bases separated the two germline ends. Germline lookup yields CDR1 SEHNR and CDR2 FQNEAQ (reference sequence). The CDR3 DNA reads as TGTGCCAGCAGCCAAGGGGACACCGGGGAGCTGTTTTTT. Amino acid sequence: CASSQGDTGELFF.

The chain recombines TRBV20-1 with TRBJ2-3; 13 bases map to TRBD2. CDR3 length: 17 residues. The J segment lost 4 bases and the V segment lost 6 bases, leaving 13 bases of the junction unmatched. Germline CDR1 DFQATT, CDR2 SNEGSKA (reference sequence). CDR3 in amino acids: CSAPDTSGRARPDTQYF. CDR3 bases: TGCAGTGCCCCCGACACTAGCGGGAGGGCCAGGCCAGATACGCAGTATTTT.

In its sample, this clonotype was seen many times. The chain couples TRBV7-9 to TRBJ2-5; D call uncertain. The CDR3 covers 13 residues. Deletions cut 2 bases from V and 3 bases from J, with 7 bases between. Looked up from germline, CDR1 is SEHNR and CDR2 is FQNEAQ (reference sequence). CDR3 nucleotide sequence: TGTGCCAGCAGCTTATCGATGGAAGAGACCCAGTACTTC. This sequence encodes CASSLSMEETQYF.

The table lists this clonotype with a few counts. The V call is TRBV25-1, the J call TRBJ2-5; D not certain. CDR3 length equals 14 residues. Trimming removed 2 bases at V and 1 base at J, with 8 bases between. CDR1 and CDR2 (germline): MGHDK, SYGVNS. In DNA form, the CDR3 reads TGTGCCAGCAGTGAAGTAAACAGCCAAGAGACCCAGTACTTC. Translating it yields CASSEVNSQETQYF. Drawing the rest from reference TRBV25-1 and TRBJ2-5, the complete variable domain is EADIYQTPRYLVIGTGKKITLECSQTMGHDKMYWYQQDPGMELHLIHYSYGVNSTEKGDLSSESTVSRIRTEHFPLTLESARPSHTSQYLCASSEVNSQETQYFGPGTRLLVL.

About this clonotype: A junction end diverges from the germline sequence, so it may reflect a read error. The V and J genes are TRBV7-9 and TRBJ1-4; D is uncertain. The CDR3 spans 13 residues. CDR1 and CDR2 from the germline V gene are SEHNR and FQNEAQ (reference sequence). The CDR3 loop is CASSLASESLVLF. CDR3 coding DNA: TGTGCCAGCAGCTTAGCGTCGGAGTCCCTTGTACTTTTT.